This record covers a single T cell receptor (beta chain). The data are from a study of blood T cell repertoires in COVID-19. The assay was immunoSEQ multiplex PCR, and TCRdb's table has in-frame clones only and misses some. The sample has about 150,000 clones, roughly 84% seen once. Germline CDR1 is SGHRS and CDR2 is YFSETQ. V lost 6 bases and J 4 bases, leaving 13 bases between the germline ends. The length of the CDR3 is 13 residues. The clonotype comes from a human donor in a cohort sampled during active COVID-19. This sequence joins TRBV5-1 and TRBJ2-5; unclear D gene. The sequencing sample was made of peripheral blood. CDR3 in DNA: TGCGCCAGCACGCAGGAATCCGGAGAGACCCAGTACTTC. It translates to CASTQESGETQYF.